A single sample is the source of the 32 T cell receptor beta chains below, sequenced in a study of PD-L1 blockade in urothelial cancer. Stated time point: pretreatment peripheral blood. Repertoires were generated with immunoSEQ multiplex PCR, while TCRdb's copy carries only in-frame clones and drops some. Of 70,000 to 75,000 clones listed, roughly 90% are singletons. The sequencing used PBMCs, collected around atezolizumab (anti-PD-L1) treatment. These TCRs come from an older man with urothelial cancer.

The chain combines TRBV28 with TRBJ2-6; 11 positions agree with TRBD1. The CDR3 sequence is 18 residues long. Trimming cost V 3 bases and J 5 bases; bases outside gene matches: 9. CDR1 and CDR2 from the germline V gene are MDHEN and SYDVKM. CDR3 in amino acids: CASSFSPGQGAWANVLTF. The CDR3, as DNA: TGTGCCAGCAGTTTTAGCCCCGGACAGGGGGCTTGGGCCAACGTCCTGACTTTC.

CDR3 protein: CASSFIWGGGSTGELFF. The CDR3, as DNA: TGTGCCAGCAGTTTCATTTGGGGAGGCGGCAGCACCGGGGAGCTGTTTTTT. The chain uses TRBV27 and TRBJ2-2; D might be TRBD2 (6 bases). Germline CDR1 and CDR2: MNHEY and SMNVEV (reference sequence). The CDR3 runs to 17 residues. Trimming took off 3 bases at V and 4 bases at J, with 18 bases between the two ends.

V is TRBV9 and J is TRBJ2-1; the match to TRBD2 covers 12 bases. The CDR3 covers 15 residues. The V and J ends lost 5 bases and 4 bases, in that order; junction bases with no gene match: 4. Per germline, CDR1 SGDLS and CDR2 YYNGEE. The chain's CDR3 is CASSQGLAGYNEQFF. The CDR3 bases are TGTGCCAGCAGTCAAGGACTAGCGGGATACAATGAGCAGTTCTTC.

This chain links TRBV19 with TRBJ1-2, with D maybe TRBD1 (5 bases). Germline CDR1 and CDR2: LNHDA and SQIVND (reference sequence). Trimming pared 5 bases from V and 4 bases from J, leaving 17 bases between. The CDR3 sequence is 15 residues long. CDR3 protein: CASSLSYQGGYGYTF. CDR3 bases: TGTGCCAGTAGTTTATCTTATCAGGGTGGCTATGGCTACACCTTC.

The V and J genes are TRBV5-1 and TRBJ2-7, with D hard to call. CDR1 is SGHRS, CDR2 YFSETQ, per germline. Trimming removed 0 bases at V and 2 bases at J, with 6 bases between. CDR3 size: 13 residues. The CDR3: CASSLDSPYEQYF. The CDR3 nucleotides are TGCGCCAGCAGCTTGGACAGTCCCTACGAGCAGTACTTC.

This chain links TRBV28 with TRBJ2-7; 7 nucleotides align to TRBD2. This CDR3 has 15 amino acids. The ends lost 2 bases at V and 3 bases at J; junction bases unmatched: 7. CDR1 is MDHEN and CDR2 is SYDVKM in the germline V gene. The CDR3 protein is CASSLSGGDLYEQYF. The CDR3 bases are TGTGCCAGCAGTTTAAGTGGGGGGGACCTCTACGAGCAGTACTTC.

The CDR3 DNA follows: TGCGCCAGCAGCCAAACGACAGGTCTTACGAACACCGGGGAGCTGTTTTTT. Translation: CASSQTTGLTNTGELFF. The chain joins TRBV4-1 to TRBJ2-2; maybe TRBD1 (6 bases). The CDR3 spans 17 residues. V lost 2 bases and J lost 0, with 13 bases in between. Germline CDR1 is MGHRA and CDR2 is YSYEKL.

The chain links TRBV11-2 to TRBJ2-1, with D unclear. V shed 2 bases and J shed 0 bases, with 8 bases lying between them. This CDR3 is built from 15 residues. CDR1 SGHAT and CDR2 FQNNGV come from the germline V gene. CDR3 in DNA: TGTGCCAGCAGCTTAAAATCAGACTCCTACAATGAGCAGTTCTTC. Amino acid sequence: CASSLKSDSYNEQFF.

The J gene is TRBJ1-1, the V gene TRBV27; the D is unclear. This CDR3 contains 12 residues. The V end was cut by 4 bases, the J end by 0 bases, with 3 bases between. Germline CDR1 reads MNHEY; CDR2 reads SMNVEV (reference sequence). CDR3 sequence (DNA): TGTGCCAGCAGTTCTGTGAACACTGAAGCTTTCTTT. It is translated as CASSSVNTEAFF.

The CDR3 loop is CASSLVGLARNIQYF. The CDR3 coding sequence is TGTGCCAGCAGCTTAGTGGGACTAGCGCGCAACATTCAGTACTTC. This chain joins TRBV7-2 and TRBJ2-4; 10 bases agree with TRBD2. The CDR3 covers 15 residues. V trimming: 1 base; J trimming: 7 bases; junction bases outside the gene matches: 4. Germline V lookup: CDR1 SGHTA, CDR2 FQGNSA.

The CDR3 bases are TGTGCCAGCAGCGCGAGGGACTACCGGGGGGGGCAGCAGTACTTC. It encodes CASSARDYRGGQQYF. The V call is TRBV9, the J call TRBJ2-7, with 8 bases matching TRBD2. Losses at the gene ends were 3 bases for V and 8 bases for J; bases not matched to a gene: 13. CDR1 is SGDLS, CDR2 YYNGEE, per germline. The CDR3 has 15 residues. The entire variable domain, with the rest obtained from reference TRBV9 and TRBJ2-7, is as follows: DSGVTQTPKHLITATGQRVTLRCSPRSGDLSVYWYQQSLDQGLQFLIQYYNGEERAKGNILERFSAQQFPDLHSELNLSSLELGDSALYFCASSARDYRGGQQYFGPGTRLTVT.

The genes are TRBV5-6 and TRBJ2-1, with a possible D match to TRBD1 (6 bases). Trimming cost V 3 bases and J 3 bases, with 13 bases left between them. CDR1 is SGHDT and CDR2 is YYEEEE in the germline V gene. The CDR3 runs to 15 residues. CDR3 protein: CASSSGTNNYNEQFF. The DNA for the CDR3 is TGTGCCAGCAGCTCCGGGACAAATAACTACAATGAGCAGTTCTTC.

This clone came up a few times. This chain connects TRBV6-1 to TRBJ2-3; TRBD2 aligns across 10 bases. V lost 2 bases and J lost 3; bases outside the gene matches: 8. This CDR3 region has 17 residues. The germline CDR1 and CDR2 sequences are MNHNS and SASEGT. The CDR3 protein is CASSESSLAGVTDTQYF. CDR3 DNA: TGTGCCAGCAGTGAAAGTAGTCTAGCGGGAGTGACAGATACGCAGTATTTT.

The chain uses TRBV11-2 and TRBJ1-1; 8 nucleotides align to TRBD1. Per germline, CDR1 SGHAT and CDR2 FQNNGV. CDR3 length: 13 amino acids. J gave up 11 bases and V 5 bases, and 10 bases lay outside the gene matches. DNA for the CDR3: TGTGCCAGCAGCCCCCAAACACAGGGGGTGGCTTTCTTT. This encodes CASSPQTQGVAFF.

V usage is TRBV7-7 and J usage is TRBJ2-5; a possible D gene is TRBD1 (5 bases). Between the trimmed V and J ends, which lost 5 bases and 5 bases, there was a span of 12 bases. The CDR3 is 13 residues long. Germline assignment: CDR1 SSHAT and CDR2 FNYEAQ (reference sequence). The CDR3 reads CASSREPGETQYF. CDR3 nucleotides: TGTGCCAGCAGCCGAGAACCAGGGGAGACCCAGTACTTC.

The chain uses TRBV9 and TRBJ1-4, with D possibly matching TRBD1 (6 bases). V dropped 3 bases and J dropped 7 bases, with 16 bases sitting between them. The CDR3 runs to 15 residues. The V gene's germline CDR1 is SGDLS and CDR2 YYNGEE. The CDR3 coding sequence is TGTGCCAGCAGCGAGGGGGGGACATCTACTGAAAAACTGTTTTTT. Translated: CASSEGGTSTEKLFF.

V is TRBV5-1 and J is TRBJ2-1; 9 bases align to TRBD1. V shed 6 bases and J 4 bases; nucleotides not matched to a gene: 2. Germline V gene sequence: CDR1 SGHRS, CDR2 YFSETQ. The CDR3 is made up of 13 amino acids. The CDR3 is CASTGQGYNEQFF. The CDR3 nucleotides read TGCGCCAGCACCGGACAGGGGTACAATGAGCAGTTCTTC.

The gene calls are TRBV11-2 and TRBJ1-2; D is perhaps TRBD1 (6 bases). Per the germline V gene, CDR1 is SGHAT and CDR2 is FQNNGV. The CDR3 consists of 16 residues. V was shortened by 2 bases and J by 6 bases, with 19 bases between the two germline ends. The CDR3 DNA sequence: TGTGCCAGCAGCTTACCGTCGGGGCGGGGGGCGAATGGCTACACCTTC. Translating it yields CASSLPSGRGANGYTF.

The chain employs TRBV9 and TRBJ2-3, with TRBD1 identical over 8 bases. Germline CDR1 SGDLS, CDR2 YYNGEE. CDR3 length: 13 residues. Losses at the gene ends were 6 bases for V and 3 bases for J; bases not matched to a gene: 3. CDR3 protein: CASTRGLTDTQYF. The CDR3 coding sequence is TGTGCCAGCACCAGGGGGCTTACAGATACGCAGTATTTT.

The chain is built from TRBV2 and TRBJ2-7; D perhaps matches TRBD1 (5 bases). Trimming cost V 2 bases and J 1 base, with 9 bases left between them. Germline V gene data show CDR1 as SNHLY and CDR2 as FYNNEI. CDR3 length equals 14 residues. CDR3 bases: TGTGCCAGCAGTGAATTGGACAATTCCTACGAGCAGTACTTC. This gives the protein CASSELDNSYEQYF.

The rearrangement links TRBV5-6 to TRBJ1-4; 8 bases fit TRBD1. The CDR3 runs 18 residues. V was pared by 4 bases and J by 0 bases, with 11 bases of the junction left unmatched. Germline V gives CDR1 SGHDT, CDR2 YYEEEE. CDR3 loop: CASSIRQGRSATNEKLFF. Written as DNA, the CDR3 is TGTGCCAGCAGCATCCGACAGGGGAGAAGCGCAACTAATGAAAAACTGTTTTTT.

This clone was detected once. The chain recombines TRBV5-1 with TRBJ1-1; 9 positions agree with TRBD1. The germline gives CDR1 SGHRS, CDR2 YFSETQ. Losses at the gene ends were 0 bases for V and 7 bases for J; bases not matched to a gene: 10. CDR3 length equals 16 residues. In nucleotides, the CDR3 is TGCGCCAGCAGCTTGGAACCGGGACAGGGTTTTTATGAAGCTTTCTTT. Protein product: CASSLEPGQGFYEAFF.

J is TRBJ2-2 and V is TRBV6-1; 7 positions match TRBD1. Trimming cost V 3 bases and J 6 bases; bases outside gene matches: 4. The V gene's germline CDR1 is MNHNS and CDR2 SASEGT. This CDR3 has 14 residues. In nucleotides, the CDR3 is TGTGCCAGCAGTGAGGACAGGTTTTCCGGGGAGCTGTTTTTT. Protein product: CASSEDRFSGELFF.

The chain recombines TRBV7-3 with TRBJ2-3, with D unclear. Trimming pared 3 bases from V and 6 bases from J, leaving 10 bases between. The CDR3 is 13 amino acids. Germline CDR1 reads SGHTA; CDR2 reads FQGTGA. The CDR3 here is CASSFSLIDTQYF. The DNA for the CDR3 is TGTGCCAGCAGCTTCAGTCTTATTGATACGCAGTATTTT.

The chain uses TRBV12-2 and TRBJ2-5; no DNA check was done on the table's D call, TRBD2. TRBV12-2 is a listed pseudogene. CDR3 length equals 18 residues. CDR3 bases: TGTGCAAGTCGCTTATTGAAGGGCCAGCGGGAGGACCAAGAGACCCAGTACTTC. Translated: CASRLLKGQREDQETQYF.

This sequence joins TRBV27 and TRBJ2-7; 8 bases fit TRBD1. In germline, CDR1 is MNHEY, CDR2 SMNVEV (reference sequence). With V trimmed by 2 bases and J by 6 bases, 9 bases remained unmatched. This CDR3 is 15 amino acids long. The CDR3 reads CASSLPGQGLGEQYF. The CDR3 DNA reads TGTGCCAGCAGTTTACCCGGACAGGGTTTGGGCGAGCAGTACTTC.

V is TRBV7-8 and J is TRBJ2-7; TRBD2 is a possible D gene (6 bases). V was cut by 3 bases and J by 3 bases, with 12 bases left in between. In germline, CDR1 is SGHVS, CDR2 FQNEAQ. The CDR3 has 14 amino acids. The CDR3, as DNA: TGTGCCAGCAGCTTGGGGGGACCATTCTACGAGCAGTACTTC. Translation gives CASSLGGPFYEQYF.

The chain recombines TRBV19 with TRBJ2-7; D is uncertain. From germline, CDR1 is LNHDA and CDR2 SQIVND (reference sequence). V was trimmed by 3 bases and J by 2 bases, leaving 11 bases between them. This CDR3 is built from 14 residues. The chain's CDR3 is CASSISVQTYEQYF. CDR3 bases: TGTGCCAGTAGTATTTCGGTACAGACCTACGAGCAGTACTTC.

This clone was counted once. The V gene is TRBV6-1, the J gene TRBJ1-2, with D possibly TRBD1 on 6 matching bases. CDR3 length: 14 residues. Deletions cut 9 bases from V and 4 bases from J, with 18 bases between. Germline loops: CDR1 MNHNS, CDR2 SASEGT. This CDR3 is CASGPGGSSYGYTF. The CDR3 DNA reads TGTGCCAGTGGACCGGGGGGCTCAAGCTATGGCTACACCTTC.

This sequence joins TRBV27 and TRBJ1-2; TRBD1 agrees at 9 bases. Germline V gives CDR1 MNHEY, CDR2 SMNVEV (reference sequence). After removal of 5 bases from V and 4 bases from J, the junction contained 5 bases not matched to a gene. The CDR3 is made up of 14 amino acids. This chain's CDR3 is CASSPGTGIYGYTF. The CDR3 DNA reads TGTGCCAGCAGTCCGGGGACAGGGATCTATGGCTACACCTTC.

This chain connects TRBV29-1 to TRBJ1-2; no clear D. Trimming stripped 4 bases from V and 4 bases from J, with 10 bases between. The CDR3 totals 12 residues. The germline gives CDR1 SQVTM, CDR2 ANQGSEA. For the CDR3, the DNA is TGCAGCGTTGGCATGGGGAGCTATGGCTACACCTTC. Amino acid sequence: CSVGMGSYGYTF.

V and J are TRBV28 and TRBJ2-5, with 8 positions matching TRBD1. The CDR3 covers 16 residues. The trim removed 2 bases at V and 4 bases at J, leaving 9 bases unmatched. Germline CDR1 and CDR2: MDHEN and SYDVKM. CDR3 nucleotides: TGTGCCAGCAGTTTAGAACTCCGGACAGGGTCAGAGACCCAGTACTTC. Translated, it gives CASSLELRTGSETQYF.